This record looks at one T cell receptor (beta chain) sequence and its context. Its antigen remains unknown. Repertoires were generated with immunoSEQ multiplex PCR, while TCRdb's copy carries only in-frame clones and drops some. The table includes about 17,000 clones, 85% to 90% detected once. The ends lost 6 bases at V and 4 bases at J; junction bases unmatched: 11. Germline V gene data show CDR1 as SQVTM and CDR2 as ANQGSEA. The CDR3 length is 15 residues. The entry originates in a study of chemoradiotherapy in HPV16-positive cancers. Study-level findings and limits: Candidate HPV-specific clones and E7-related TCR motifs grew in tumor during treatment.

This rearrangement joins TRBV29-1 to TRBJ1-1; 10 bases are a match to TRBD1. The TCR was taken from a human donor with HPV-associated anogenital cancer. This specimen was blood, taken from a patient who underwent chemoradiotherapy. The CDR3, as DNA: TGCAGCGTGACAGGGGGCGGCCGTGGGGGCACTGAAGCTTTCTTT. As protein: CSVTGGGRGGTEAFF.